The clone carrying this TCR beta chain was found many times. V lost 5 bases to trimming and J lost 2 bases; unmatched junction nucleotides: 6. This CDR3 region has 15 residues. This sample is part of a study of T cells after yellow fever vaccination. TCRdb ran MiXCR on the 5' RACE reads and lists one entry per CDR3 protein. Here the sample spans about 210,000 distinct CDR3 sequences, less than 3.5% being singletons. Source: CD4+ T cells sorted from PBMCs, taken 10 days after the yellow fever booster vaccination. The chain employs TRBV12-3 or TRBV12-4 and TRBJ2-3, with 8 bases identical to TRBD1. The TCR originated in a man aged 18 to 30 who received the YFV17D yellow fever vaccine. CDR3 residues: CASSPGQGYTDTQYF. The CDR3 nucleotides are TGTGCCAGCAGTCCCGGACAGGGCTACACAGATACGCAGTATTTT.